The next 15 T cell receptor beta chains were all read from a single sample in a study of T cell repertoires in cytomegalovirus infection. For these TCRs, the target antigens are not known. TCRdb redid the calling of the reads with MiXCR, one entry per CDR3 protein. The sample contains 900,000 to 950,000 distinct CDR3 sequences, around 29% of which appear only once. The source was cultured CD8+ T cells from PBMCs, collected from culture after CMV antigen stimulation. The receptors come from a human donor in good health (CMV status not recorded). Some clones in this sample may be carry-over from other donors' samples.

This sequence joins TRBV6-6 and TRBJ2-2; D not certain. The CDR3 loop spans 15 amino acids. Germline assignment: CDR1 MNHNY and CDR2 SVGAGI (reference sequence). The V end was cut by 5 bases, the J end by 3 bases, with 13 bases between. DNA of the CDR3: TGTGCCAGCAGTCACCTCTACAAGGACACCGGGGAGCTGTTTTTT. Protein product: CASSHLYKDTGELFF.

This clonotype was seen more than once but under ten times. This chain links TRBV7-9 with TRBJ2-7, with 13 bases fitting TRBD2. There are 15 residues in the CDR3. CDR1 and CDR2 (germline): SEHNR, FQNEAQ (reference sequence). Trimming took 5 bases from V and 5 from J; bases not matched to a gene: 6. The CDR3 coding sequence is TGTGCCAGCAGCGATCGACTAGCGGGGGGCCACGAGCAGTACTTC. Protein product: CASSDRLAGGHEQYF. The complete variable domain, with remaining parts taken from reference TRBV7-9 and TRBJ2-7, reads DTGVSQNPRHKITKRGQNVTFRCDPISEHNRLYWYRQTLGQGPEFLTYFQNEAQLEKSRLLSDRFSAERPKGSFSTLEIQRTEQGDSAMYLCASSDRLAGGHEQYFGPGTRLTVT.

This clonotype was observed a few times. V gene TRBV19 combines with J gene TRBJ1-2; D not resolved. The CDR3 totals 15 residues. Trimming pared 3 bases from V and 4 bases from J, leaving 15 bases between. Per the germline V gene, CDR1 is LNHDA and CDR2 is SQIVND (reference sequence). The CDR3 sequence: CASSMAGREAYGYTF. CDR3 sequence (DNA): TGTGCCAGTAGTATGGCAGGCCGAGAAGCCTATGGCTACACCTTC.

In this sample, this clonotype turned up many times. The chain combines TRBV7-2 with TRBJ2-1, with TRBD2 identical over 8 bases. This CDR3 region has 15 residues. The germline V gene has CDR1 SGHTA and CDR2 FQGNSA. V shed 2 bases, J shed 7 bases, and the junction held 7 bases outside the gene matches. The CDR3 sequence is CASSLSDGGANEQFF. The CDR3 DNA follows: TGTGCCAGCAGCTTATCCGACGGGGGGGCAAATGAGCAGTTCTTC.

The V and J genes are TRBV5-1 and TRBJ2-1; no clear D gene. CDR1 and CDR2 (germline): SGHRS, YFSETQ. The CDR3 is made up of 14 amino acids. Trimming took off 0 bases at V and 3 bases at J, with 7 bases between the two ends. DNA of the CDR3: TGCGCCAGCAGCTTGGAGTTCGTCTACAATGAGCAGTTCTTC. This translates into CASSLEFVYNEQFF.

V gene TRBV7-9 combines with J gene TRBJ1-4; TRBD1 matches 8 bases. CDR3 length: 15 residues. V was pared by 5 bases and J by 10 bases, with 12 bases of the junction left unmatched. Germline CDR1 is SEHNR and CDR2 is FQNEAQ (reference sequence). The CDR3 is CASSQGAGQRRKLFF. CDR3 coding DNA: TGTGCCAGCAGCCAGGGGGCCGGCCAAAGGCGAAAACTGTTTTTT.

This clonotype showed up just a few times. V and J are TRBV14 and TRBJ2-3; unclear D gene. Per germline, CDR1 SGHDN and CDR2 FVKESK. The germline V and J ends were trimmed by 0 bases and 3 bases, with 7 bases remaining between them. The CDR3 totals 14 residues. The CDR3 region is CASSQDGWTDTQYF. The CDR3 DNA reads as TGTGCCAGCAGCCAAGACGGGTGGACAGATACGCAGTATTTT.

V is TRBV5-4 and J is TRBJ2-5, with D tentatively TRBD1 or TRBD2 (6 bases each). V lost 2 bases and J lost 2, with 19 bases in between. CDR1 is SGHNT, CDR2 YYREEE, per germline (reference sequence). The CDR3 has 17 residues. CDR3 nucleotides: TGTGCCAGCAGCTTAAATAGGGGGGTCGGATGGCAAGAGACCCAGTACTTC. This translates into CASSLNRGVGWQETQYF.

This rearrangement joins TRBV6-2 or TRBV6-3 to TRBJ2-4; the match to TRBD1 covers 9 bases. The V gene end was trimmed by 2 bases and the J gene end by 7 bases; junction bases not matched to a gene: 27. Germline V gene lookup returns CDR1 MNHEY and CDR2 SVGEGT. The CDR3 covers 22 residues. CDR3 loop: CASSYKGRAGQGFAWGLNIQYF. The CDR3 DNA reads TGTGCCAGCAGTTACAAAGGAAGAGCAGGACAGGGGTTTGCGTGGGGGCTGAACATTCAGTACTTC.

This clonotype was counted a few times. J is TRBJ2-7 and V is TRBV6-1; 9 nucleotides match TRBD2. V gave up 0 bases and J gave up 0 bases; unmatched junction bases: 3. Germline CDR1 MNHNS, CDR2 SASEGT. This CDR3 region has 16 residues. The CDR3 reads CASSEALAGSSYEQYF. The CDR3 DNA follows: TGTGCCAGCAGTGAAGCCCTAGCGGGGAGCTCCTACGAGCAGTACTTC.

This clonotype was picked up a small number of times. At one end, the junction sequence differs from germline, possibly due to a read error. The chain has TRBV30 and TRBJ1-1; D is ambiguous. CDR1 is GTSNPN and CDR2 is SVGIG in the germline V gene (reference sequence). The CDR3 runs 13 residues. CDR3: CAYKGMGNAEAFF. Here the CDR3 DNA reads TGTGCCTACAAGGGTATGGGGAACGCTGAAGCTTTCTTT.

This clonotype has only a few counts. The chain joins TRBV27 to TRBJ1-6; 8 bases agree with TRBD1. V gave up 5 bases and J gave up 11 bases; unmatched junction bases: 8. The germline gives CDR1 MNHEY, CDR2 SMNVEV (reference sequence). The CDR3 totals 14 residues. DNA for the CDR3: TGTGCCAGCAGTCCCCCAGGGGGCTCCGCACCCCTCCACTTT. It translates to CASSPPGGSAPLHF.

The chain combines TRBV7-6 with TRBJ2-5; the D is unclear. The CDR3 length is 14 residues. Between the trimmed V and J ends, which lost 6 bases and 0 bases, there was a span of 11 bases. Per germline, CDR1 SGHVS and CDR2 FNYEAQ. CDR3 sequence: CASSIGAYQETQYF. Here the CDR3 DNA reads TGTGCCAGCAGTATTGGAGCGTACCAAGAGACCCAGTACTTC.

This clonotype was observed at least ten times. The rearrangement uses TRBV7-2 and TRBJ2-7, with D possibly being TRBD1 (7 bases). Germline CDR1 and CDR2: SGHTA and FQGNSA. CDR3 length: 18 residues. Trimming left V 4 bases short and J 6 bases short, with 28 bases between. Here the CDR3 reads CASSSLQVTDSGGLEQYF. CDR3 in DNA: TGTGCCAGCAGCTCGCTCCAGGTGACAGACTCAGGGGGGCTCGAGCAGTACTTC.

The chain recombines TRBV20-1 with TRBJ2-5; no firm D call. CDR3 size: 13 residues. Trimming stripped 1 base from V and 1 base from J, with 7 bases between. Germline V gene lookup returns CDR1 DFQATT and CDR2 SNEGSKA (reference sequence). The CDR3 sequence: CSARVLGQETQYF. Here the CDR3 DNA reads TGCAGTGCTAGAGTGTTGGGCCAAGAGACCCAGTACTTC.